The next 22 T cell receptor beta chains were all read from a single sample in a study of long-term antiretroviral therapy in people with HIV. Survey-level resolution applied to immunoSEQ assay v3.0. This table comes from immunoSEQ multiplex PCR, and its TCRdb copy is limited to in-frame clones, with some not included. The sample contains 25,000 to 30,000 clones, 80% to 90% of which appear only once. Here the sequenced sample was unsorted PBMCs, taken 3 years after starting antiretroviral therapy. The receptor source for this set is a man between 35 and 55 years old with HIV.

J is TRBJ2-3 and V is TRBV5-1, with 10 nucleotides matching TRBD2. Per the germline V gene, CDR1 is SGHRS and CDR2 is YFSETQ. V dropped 6 bases and J dropped 0; count of bases not matched to a gene: 4. This CDR3 has 15 amino acids. CDR3 nucleotide sequence: TGCGCCAGCACACTAGCGGGATCAAGCACAGATACGCAGTATTTT. Translating gives CASTLAGSSTDTQYF.

The chain couples TRBV12-5 to TRBJ2-2, with D perhaps TRBD1 or TRBD2 (5 bases each). Germline assignment: CDR1 LGHNT and CDR2 FRNRAP. Trimming cost V 0 bases and J 2 bases, with 16 bases left between them. The CDR3 loop spans 18 amino acids. The CDR3 loop is CASGLVLSPGPNTGELFF. The CDR3, as DNA: TGTGCTAGTGGTTTGGTACTCTCACCGGGACCTAACACCGGGGAGCTGTTTTTT.

This clone was detected only once. This chain joins TRBV9 and TRBJ2-7; 9 positions match TRBD2. The J segment lost 4 bases and the V segment lost 0 bases, leaving 8 bases of the junction unmatched. CDR1 is SGDLS and CDR2 is YYNGEE in the germline V gene. The CDR3 is 16 amino acids. CDR3 amino acids: CASSVGSRSGGYEQYF. The CDR3 coding sequence is TGTGCCAGCAGCGTAGGAAGTCGTAGCGGGGGTTACGAGCAGTACTTC.

In this sample, this clone turned up once. The chain links TRBV6-1 to TRBJ1-2; no clear D. The germline V and J ends were trimmed by 2 bases and 4 bases, with 8 bases remaining between them. The CDR3 covers 13 residues. From germline, CDR1 is MNHNS and CDR2 SASEGT. The CDR3 nucleotides are TGTGCCAGCAGTGAACTGAAGCTCTATGGCTACACCTTC. Translated: CASSELKLYGYTF.

The rearrangement links TRBV18 to TRBJ2-3, with 8 nucleotides matching TRBD1. The CDR3 covers 15 residues. In germline, CDR1 is KGHSH, CDR2 LQKENI. The V segment lost 4 bases and the J segment 6 bases; nucleotides outside the gene matches: 9. Here the CDR3 reads CASSQNRGLMDTQYF. In DNA form, the CDR3 reads TGTGCCAGCTCACAAAACAGGGGGTTGATGGATACGCAGTATTTT.

This clone has a handful of counts. V is TRBV6-4 and J is TRBJ2-1, with TRBD2 matching 8 bases. CDR3 length: 15 amino acids. V shed 0 bases and J 3 bases; nucleotides not matched to a gene: 1. The V gene's germline CDR1 is MRHNA and CDR2 SNTAGT. The CDR3 reads CASSDSLAGYNEQFF. The CDR3 coding sequence is TGTGCCAGCAGTGACTCGCTAGCGGGCTACAATGAGCAGTTCTTC.

Only a few counts were recorded for this clone. V gene TRBV5-1 combines with J gene TRBJ2-3; D possibly corresponds to TRBD2 (6 bases). Germline CDR1 SGHRS, CDR2 YFSETQ. The CDR3 covers 14 residues. Deletions cut 5 bases from V and 2 bases from J, with 12 bases between. The CDR3 is CASSGGHNTDTQYF. The CDR3, as DNA: TGCGCCAGCAGTGGAGGGCATAACACAGATACGCAGTATTTT.

This clone has a handful of counts. The chain links TRBV6-5 to TRBJ2-7; possibly TRBD1 or TRBD2 for D (5 bases each). The CDR3 totals 15 residues. V was trimmed by 2 bases and J by 0 bases, leaving 11 bases between them. The germline V gene has CDR1 MNHEY and CDR2 SVGAGI. CDR3 sequence reads: CASSYTPGPSYEQYF. The DNA for the CDR3 is TGTGCCAGCAGTTACACCCCGGGACCCTCCTACGAGCAGTACTTC.

The chain employs TRBV10-3 and TRBJ1-5; a possible D gene is TRBD1 (5 bases). V lost 8 bases and J lost 0, with 8 bases in between. CDR1 and CDR2 (germline): ENHRY, SYGVKD. The CDR3 totals 13 residues. CDR3 DNA: TGTGCCATCTCGGGGGGTAGCAATCAGCCCCAGCATTTT. It translates to CAISGGSNQPQHF.

The rearrangement links TRBV25-1 to TRBJ1-6; no reliable D call. There are 15 residues in the CDR3. With 1 base removed from V and 8 bases from J, the gap between germline ends came to 12 bases. Germline CDR1 is MGHDK and CDR2 is SYGVNS. The DNA of the CDR3 is TGTGCCAGCAGTGAATTGGATGCAGGATATTCACCCCTCCACTTT. Encoded protein: CASSELDAGYSPLHF.

The chain employs TRBV2 and TRBJ1-6; 10 bases fit TRBD1. Germline trimming cut 7 bases from V and 10 bases from J; bases unmatched to any gene: 10. There are 15 residues in the CDR3. Germline V gives CDR1 SNHLY, CDR2 FYNNEI. This chain's CDR3 is CASTQGGTGVSPLHF. In DNA, the CDR3 is TGTGCCAGCACCCAGGGGGGGACAGGGGTCTCACCCCTCCACTTT.

The chain combines TRBV27 with TRBJ2-3; TRBD2 matches 16 bases. The trim removed 3 bases at V and 4 bases at J, leaving 1 base unmatched. This CDR3 is 16 amino acids long. CDR1 MNHEY and CDR2 SMNVEV come from the germline V gene (reference sequence). The CDR3 loop is CASSLGLAGGPDTQYF. The CDR3 nucleotides read TGTGCCAGCAGTTTGGGACTAGCGGGGGGGCCAGATACGCAGTATTTT.

The rearrangement joins TRBV18 to TRBJ2-1; a possible D gene is TRBD2 (6 bases). CDR1 and CDR2 from the germline V gene are KGHSH and LQKENI. V lost 5 bases and J lost 8, with 19 bases in between. This CDR3 spans 15 amino acids. The CDR3 loop is CASSSWTGERYEQFF. The CDR3 DNA sequence: TGTGCCAGCTCATCCTGGACGGGGGAAAGGTATGAGCAGTTCTTC.

The chain combines TRBV7-8 with TRBJ2-7; either TRBD1 or TRBD2 may fit D (5 bases each). The CDR3 extends over 13 amino acids. Germline assignment: CDR1 SGHVS and CDR2 FQNEAQ. V shed 1 base and J shed 3 bases, with 7 bases lying between them. The CDR3 nucleotides read TGTGCCAGCAGCTTAGGGGACGTCTACGAGCAGTACTTC. Its translation: CASSLGDVYEQYF.

The chain carries TRBV11-3 and TRBJ2-2; 7 nucleotides agree with TRBD1. Germline lookup yields CDR1 SGHNT and CDR2 YENEEA. The CDR3 runs 13 residues. V gave up 5 bases and J gave up 10 bases; unmatched junction bases: 7. CDR3 coding DNA: TGTGCCAGCAGCCCGACAGGGTACGAGGAGCTGTTTTTT. Its translation: CASSPTGYEELFF.

This clone was observed a few times. The V call is TRBV9, the J call TRBJ2-7; 10 positions match TRBD2. Germline values: CDR1 SGDLS, CDR2 YYNGEE. The V and J ends lost 4 bases and 4 bases, in that order; junction bases with no gene match: 11. CDR3 length equals 16 residues. The CDR3 protein is CASSHPRTSGDYEQYF. The CDR3 DNA reads TGTGCCAGCAGCCATCCGAGGACTAGCGGTGATTACGAGCAGTACTTC. The full variable domain, rest sourced from reference TRBV9 and TRBJ2-7, is DSGVTQTPKHLITATGQRVTLRCSPRSGDLSVYWYQQSLDQGLQFLIQYYNGEERAKGNILERFSAQQFPDLHSELNLSSLELGDSALYFCASSHPRTSGDYEQYFGPGTRLTVT.

CDR3 amino acids: CASSQDFRSPGQRNTEAFF. The CDR3 region has the DNA TGCGCCAGCAGCCAAGATTTTAGGTCGCCGGGACAGCGGAACACTGAAGCTTTCTTT. The rearrangement uses TRBV4-1 and TRBJ1-1; TRBD1 matches at 7 bases. The germline gives CDR1 MGHRA, CDR2 YSYEKL. J was trimmed by 1 base and V by 0 bases; bases with no gene match: 14. The CDR3 runs 19 residues.

This clone came up once. V usage is TRBV9 and J usage is TRBJ2-7, with D possibly TRBD1 on 5 matching bases. The V and J ends lost 0 bases and 4 bases respectively, with 14 bases between them. Germline CDR1 reads SGDLS; CDR2 reads YYNGEE. There are 15 residues in the CDR3. This CDR3 is CASSVAGAGSYEQYF. In nucleotides, the CDR3 is TGTGCCAGCAGCGTAGCTGGGGCAGGTTCTTACGAGCAGTACTTC.

This sequence joins TRBV5-1 and TRBJ2-1, with TRBD2 identical over 9 bases. V shed 5 bases and J 4 bases; nucleotides not matched to a gene: 13. Germline-derived CDR1 and CDR2 are SGHRS and YFSETQ. This CDR3 is built from 17 residues. CDR3 in amino acids: CASSSKPSGESYNEQFF. CDR3 bases: TGCGCCAGCAGTTCAAAGCCTAGCGGGGAGTCTTACAATGAGCAGTTCTTC.

The rearrangement links TRBV18 to TRBJ1-5; 10 bases line up with TRBD1. Looked up from germline, CDR1 is KGHSH and CDR2 is LQKENI. V lost 2 bases, J lost 2 bases, and 3 bases stayed unmatched. The CDR3 length is 16 residues. CDR3 loop: CASSPGTGDGNQPQHF. The CDR3 DNA follows: TGTGCCAGCTCACCAGGGACAGGGGATGGCAATCAGCCCCAGCATTTT.

This chain uses TRBV5-1 with TRBJ2-5; 14 nucleotides align to TRBD2. Germline V CDR1 and CDR2: SGHRS, YFSETQ. Losses at the gene ends were 4 bases for V and 3 bases for J; bases not matched to a gene: 5. There are 16 residues in the CDR3. DNA for the CDR3: TGCGCCAGCAGCATAGGACTAGCGGGGGGAAAAGAGACCCAGTACTTC. Translating it yields CASSIGLAGGKETQYF.

CDR3 sequence (DNA): TGTGCCAGCAGCCCCAGGGGGGTTATCTATAATTCACCCCTCCACTTT. This sequence encodes CASSPRGVIYNSPLHF. The J gene is TRBJ1-6, the V gene TRBV5-6; TRBD1 aligns across 7 bases. V lost 4 bases to trimming and J lost 3 bases; unmatched junction nucleotides: 7. The CDR3 has 16 amino acids. Germline V CDR1 and CDR2: SGHDT, YYEEEE. The whole variable domain, filled in from reference TRBV5-6 and TRBJ1-6, reads DAGVTQSPTHLIKTRGQQVTLRCSPKSGHDTVSWYQQALGQGPQFIFQYYEEEERQRGNFPDRFSGHQFPNYSSELNVNALLLGDSALYLCASSPRGVIYNSPLHFGNGTRLTVT.